What follows are 2 T cell receptor beta chains derived from one specimen sequenced in a study of shared clonotypes between healthy human individuals. Naive CD8 cells lacked CD45RO, underwent positive selection for CCR7 and left out terminally differentiated effector memory CD45RA+ cells. The data were produced by immunoSEQ multiplex PCR, yet TCRdb's version contains in-frame clones alone and is incomplete. The sample lists some 2 million clones; approximately 95% were seen once. What was sequenced was naive CD8+ T cells sorted from blood. The source is a man younger than 35 in good health.

The chain joins TRBV5-5 to TRBJ2-2; weak D call: TRBD2 (7 bases). Trimming shortened V by 4 bases and J by 0 bases, and 16 bases separated the two germline ends. This CDR3 has 17 residues. Germline CDR1 reads SGHKS; CDR2 reads YYEKEE (reference sequence). The CDR3 loop is CASSPPRGGPNTGELFF. CDR3 bases: TGTGCCAGCAGCCCCCCAAGGGGGGGACCGAACACCGGGGAGCTGTTTTTT.

The chain has TRBV11-2 and TRBJ2-6; D is uncertain. V was trimmed by 2 bases and J by 2 bases, leaving 7 bases between them. The V gene's germline CDR1 is SGHAT and CDR2 FQNNGV. The CDR3 extends over 15 amino acids. The CDR3: CASSLMGTGANVLTF. The DNA of the CDR3 is TGTGCCAGCAGCTTAATGGGGACTGGGGCCAACGTCCTGACTTTC.